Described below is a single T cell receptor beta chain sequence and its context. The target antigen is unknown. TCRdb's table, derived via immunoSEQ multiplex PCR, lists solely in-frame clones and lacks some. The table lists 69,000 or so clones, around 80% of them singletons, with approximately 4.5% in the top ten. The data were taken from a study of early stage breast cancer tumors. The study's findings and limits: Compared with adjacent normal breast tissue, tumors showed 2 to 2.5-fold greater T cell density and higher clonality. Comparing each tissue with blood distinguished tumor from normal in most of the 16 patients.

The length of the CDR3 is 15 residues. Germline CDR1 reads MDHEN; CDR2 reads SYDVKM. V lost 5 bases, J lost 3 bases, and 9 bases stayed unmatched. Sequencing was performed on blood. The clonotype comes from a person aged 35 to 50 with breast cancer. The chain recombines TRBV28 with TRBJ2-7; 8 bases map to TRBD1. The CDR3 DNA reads TGTGCCAGCAGTACCCGGACAGGGTTCATCTACGAGCAGTACTTC. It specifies CASSTRTGFIYEQYF. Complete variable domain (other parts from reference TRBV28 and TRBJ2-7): DVKVTQSSRYLVKRTGEKVFLECVQDMDHENMFWYRQDPGLGLRLIYFSYDVKMKEKGDIPEGYSVSREKKERFSLILESASTNQTSMYLCASSTRTGFIYEQYFGPGTRLTVT.